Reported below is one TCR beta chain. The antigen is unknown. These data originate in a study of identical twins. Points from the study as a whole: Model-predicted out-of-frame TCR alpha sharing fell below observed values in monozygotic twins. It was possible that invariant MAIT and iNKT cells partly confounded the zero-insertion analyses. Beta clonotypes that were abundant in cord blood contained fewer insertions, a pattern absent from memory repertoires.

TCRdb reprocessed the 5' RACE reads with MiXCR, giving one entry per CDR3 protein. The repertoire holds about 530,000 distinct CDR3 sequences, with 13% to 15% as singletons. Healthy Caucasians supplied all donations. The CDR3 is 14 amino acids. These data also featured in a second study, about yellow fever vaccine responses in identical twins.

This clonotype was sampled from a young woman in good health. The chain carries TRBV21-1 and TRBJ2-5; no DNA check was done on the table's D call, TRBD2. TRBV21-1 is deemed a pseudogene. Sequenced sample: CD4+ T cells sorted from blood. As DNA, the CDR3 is TGTGCCAGGGAAGGGTCGGTACTAGCGGGCTGTATGTACTTC. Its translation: CAREGSVLAGCMYF.